This TCR beta chain was recovered during a study of blood T cell repertoires in COVID-19. The CDR3 runs to 17 residues. After removal of 1 base from V and 6 bases from J, the junction contained 8 bases not matched to a gene. The germline V gene encodes CDR1 SGHNT and CDR2 YENEEA. Profiling relied on immunoSEQ multiplex PCR, and the TCRdb table lists in-frame clones only, not all of them. The sample records under 400,000 clones, roughly 90% being singletons. Ages ranged from about 18 to 100 years, with residence in around 24 US areas. Sequencing was done on a sample of PBMCs or T cells enriched from blood (not recorded which). The chain links TRBV11-3 to TRBJ2-7; TRBD2 matches 14 bases. The origin of this receptor is a woman aged 30 to 39 who had been exposed to COVID-19. The CDR3 reads CASSLGRGLAGDFEQYF. The CDR3, as DNA: TGTGCCAGCAGCTTAGGGCGGGGACTAGCGGGAGATTTCGAGCAGTACTTC.